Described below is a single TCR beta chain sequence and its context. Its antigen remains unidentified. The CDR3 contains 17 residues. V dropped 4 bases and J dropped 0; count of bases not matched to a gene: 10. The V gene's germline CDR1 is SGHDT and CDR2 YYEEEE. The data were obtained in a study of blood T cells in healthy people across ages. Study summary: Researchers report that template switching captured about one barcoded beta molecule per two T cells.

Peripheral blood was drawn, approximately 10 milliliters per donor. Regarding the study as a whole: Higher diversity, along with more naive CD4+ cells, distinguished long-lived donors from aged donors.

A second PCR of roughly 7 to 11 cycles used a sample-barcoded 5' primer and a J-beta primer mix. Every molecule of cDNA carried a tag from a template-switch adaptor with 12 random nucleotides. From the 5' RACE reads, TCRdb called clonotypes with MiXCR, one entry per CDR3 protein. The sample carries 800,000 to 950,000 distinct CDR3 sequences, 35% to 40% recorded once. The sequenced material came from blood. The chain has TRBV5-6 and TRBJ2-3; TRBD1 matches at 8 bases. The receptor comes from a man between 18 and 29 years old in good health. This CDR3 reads CASSPVLRGLSTDTQYF. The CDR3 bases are TGTGCCAGCAGCCCCGTCCTCAGGGGGCTGAGCACAGATACGCAGTATTTT.